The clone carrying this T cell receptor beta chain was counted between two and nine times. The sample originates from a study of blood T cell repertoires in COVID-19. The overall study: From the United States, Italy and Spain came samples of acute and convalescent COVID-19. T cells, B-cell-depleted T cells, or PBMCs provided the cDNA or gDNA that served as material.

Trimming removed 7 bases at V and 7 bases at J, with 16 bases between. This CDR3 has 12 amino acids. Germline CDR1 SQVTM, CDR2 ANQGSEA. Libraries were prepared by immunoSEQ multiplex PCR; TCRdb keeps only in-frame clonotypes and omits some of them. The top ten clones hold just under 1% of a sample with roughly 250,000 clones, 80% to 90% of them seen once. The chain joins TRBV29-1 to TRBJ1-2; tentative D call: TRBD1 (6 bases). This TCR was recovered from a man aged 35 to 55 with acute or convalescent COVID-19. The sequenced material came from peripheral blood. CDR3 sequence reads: CSGAGASLGYTF. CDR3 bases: TGCAGCGGCGCGGGGGCTTCACTTGGCTACACCTTC.